Listed here are 14 T cell receptor beta chains from one sample, sequenced in a study of blood T cell repertoires in COVID-19 (TCRdb year 2020). The library was generated by the immunoSEQ multiplex PCR assay. What TCRdb holds here is the immuneACCESS table cut down to in-frame rearrangements. Part of the clones is not present; checked against another copy, under half of the missing clones reflect an unresolved V gene, and the others are unexplained. Within this sample are about 210,000 clones, with roughly 85% of them counted one time only. Around 2.3% of the sample comes from the top ten. Sequenced sample: peripheral blood. The receptors shown here come from a woman in her thirties or forties with active or convalescent COVID-19.

The CDR3: CASGKTGISTGELFF. In nucleotides, the CDR3 is TGCGCCAGCGGGAAGACAGGAATAAGCACCGGGGAGCTGTTTTTT. The chain employs TRBV10-1 and TRBJ2-2, with D maybe TRBD1 (6 bases). The germline gives CDR1 WNHNN, CDR2 SYGVQD (reference sequence). Trimming removed 8 bases from V and 4 bases from J, with 17 bases in between. CDR3 size: 15 residues.

This sequence joins TRBV18 and TRBJ1-1; 7 bases are a match to TRBD1. The V segment lost 3 bases and the J segment 3 bases; nucleotides outside the gene matches: 4. The CDR3 covers 14 residues. Germline V lookup: CDR1 KGHSH, CDR2 LQKENI. CDR3 loop: CASSPTGIDTEAFF. The DNA of the CDR3 is TGTGCCAGCTCACCGACAGGGATAGACACTGAAGCTTTCTTT.

The chain uses TRBV21-1 and TRBJ1-2; TRBD1, as called in the table, went unchecked against the DNA. TRBV21-1 is a documented pseudogene. The CDR3 runs 17 residues. CDR3: CASSAPGQAFFDYGYTF. The CDR3 DNA reads as TGTGCCAGCAGCGCTCCGGGACAGGCTTTCTTTGACTATGGCTACACCTTC.

The chain has TRBV11-2 and TRBJ1-6, with 10 bases matching TRBD1. Per germline, CDR1 SGHAT and CDR2 FQNNGV. Unmatched junction bases numbered 4, after V lost 5 bases and J lost 9 bases. CDR3 length equals 14 residues. CDR3 residues: CASSPRTGGSPLHF. The CDR3 DNA reads as TGTGCCAGCAGCCCAAGGACAGGGGGTTCACCCCTCCACTTT.

The chain has TRBV6-1 and TRBJ1-6; D uncertain. V dropped 3 bases and J dropped 0 bases, with 3 bases sitting between them. Per the germline V gene, CDR1 is MNHNS and CDR2 is SASEGT. The CDR3 is 14 residues long. CDR3 in DNA: TGTGCCAGCAGTGAGAGCTCCTATAATTCACCCCTCCACTTT. Translation: CASSESSYNSPLHF.

This sequence joins TRBV24-1 and TRBJ1-1; a weak D match, TRBD1 (6 bases). Germline assignment: CDR1 KGHDR and CDR2 SFDVKD. This CDR3 is 15 amino acids long. V dropped 0 bases and J dropped 2 bases, with 9 bases sitting between them. Written as DNA, the CDR3 is TGTGCCACCAGTGATTTGCGAGGGGGAAACACTGAAGCTTTCTTT. Its protein product is CATSDLRGGNTEAFF.

V gene TRBV5-1 combines with J gene TRBJ1-1; tentatively, D is TRBD1 (5 bases). V dropped 1 base and J dropped 3 bases, with 13 bases sitting between them. Germline V gene data show CDR1 as SGHRS and CDR2 as YFSETQ. The CDR3 spans 15 residues. CDR3 nucleotides: TGCGCCAGCAGCTTGACGTCGGGGGGGTACACTGAAGCTTTCTTT. It encodes CASSLTSGGYTEAFF.

The V gene is TRBV7-2, the J gene TRBJ1-2, with 8 bases lining up with TRBD1. Germline lookup yields CDR1 SGHTA and CDR2 FQGNSA. The CDR3 has 13 residues. V shed 5 bases, J shed 4 bases, and the junction held 3 bases outside the gene matches. Here the CDR3 DNA reads TGTGCCAGCAGCGCAGGACAGGGCTATGGCTACACCTTC. It codes for CASSAGQGYGYTF. Together with reference TRBV7-2 and TRBJ1-2, the CDR3 gives the full variable domain: GAGVSQSPSNKVTEKGKDVELRCDPISGHTALYWYRQSLGQGLEFLIYFQGNSAPDKSGLPSDRFSAERTGGSVSTLTIQRTQQEDSAVYLCASSAGQGYGYTFGSGTRLTVV.

This sequence joins TRBV18 and TRBJ2-4; D uncertain. This CDR3 spans 14 amino acids. Trimming stripped 5 bases from V and 0 bases from J, with 8 bases between. Germline CDR1 reads KGHSH; CDR2 reads LQKENI. CDR3 in amino acids: CASSISLAKNIQYF. The CDR3 DNA reads as TGTGCCAGCTCAATCAGTCTAGCCAAAAACATTCAGTACTTC. The full variable domain, its missing parts supplied by reference TRBV18 and TRBJ2-4, is NAGVMQNPRHLVRRRGQEARLRCSPMKGHSHVYWYRQLPEEGLKFMVYLQKENIIDESGMPKERFSAEFPKEGPSILRIQQVVRGDSAAYFCASSISLAKNIQYFGAGTRLSVL.

This chain uses TRBV5-1 with TRBJ1-5; D is unclear. CDR3 length: 14 residues. Trimming took off 7 bases at V and 5 bases at J, with 16 bases between the two ends. The V gene's germline CDR1 is SGHRS and CDR2 YFSETQ. CDR3 loop: CASHWEGMDQPQHF. In nucleotides, the CDR3 is TGCGCCAGCCACTGGGAGGGAATGGATCAGCCCCAGCATTTT.

This rearrangement joins TRBV6-5 to TRBJ2-7, with 12 bases identical to TRBD2. V dropped 5 bases and J dropped 4; count of bases not matched to a gene: 3. Germline V gives CDR1 MNHEY, CDR2 SVGAGI. The CDR3 contains 14 residues. The CDR3 spells CASSSLAGGYEQYF. In DNA, the CDR3 is TGTGCCAGCAGTAGTCTAGCGGGAGGGTACGAGCAGTACTTC.

The J gene is TRBJ2-1, the V gene TRBV10-1, with D tentatively TRBD1 (5 bases). Trimming removed 0 bases from V and 4 bases from J, with 10 bases in between. CDR3 length: 15 residues. Germline V gene data show CDR1 as WNHNN and CDR2 as SYGVQD (reference sequence). For the CDR3, the DNA is TGCGCCAGCAGTGAGTCCAGGGTGGCGTACAATGAGCAGTTCTTC. Translation gives CASSESRVAYNEQFF.

The rearrangement joins TRBV27 to TRBJ2-3; 7 bases match TRBD1. The CDR3 is 15 amino acids. V lost 0 bases to trimming and J lost 10 bases; unmatched junction nucleotides: 10. CDR1 and CDR2 from the germline V gene are MNHEY and SMNVEV (reference sequence). CDR3 sequence: CASSLSYLGTVAQYF. CDR3 nucleotides: TGTGCCAGCAGTTTATCGTACCTAGGGACAGTGGCGCAGTATTTT.

This clone has a single count. This chain uses TRBV21-1 with TRBJ1-3; the table's D call, TRBD1, was not checked against the DNA. TRBV21-1 is an annotated pseudogene. The CDR3 is 17 residues long. In DNA, the CDR3 is TGTGCCAGCAGGACCGGGACAGGGGCCGATTCTGGAAACACCATATATTTT. Its protein is CASRTGTGADSGNTIYF.